The 6 T cell receptor beta chains given below trace back to one sample, sequenced in a study of T cell repertoires in cytomegalovirus infection. TCRdb reprocessed the reads via MiXCR and lists one record per CDR3 protein. The table records under 250,000 distinct CDR3 sequences, roughly 6.5% of them present only once. The sequenced material came from PBMCs. These receptors came from a human donor in good health (CMV status not recorded). Some clones in this sample may be carry-over from other donors' samples.

In this sample, this clonotype turned up many times. V gene TRBV30 combines with J gene TRBJ2-2, with 7 positions matching TRBD1. This CDR3 has 14 residues. J was trimmed by 4 bases and V by 5 bases; bases with no gene match: 7. Per the germline V gene, CDR1 is GTSNPN and CDR2 is SVGIG (reference sequence). CDR3 coding DNA: TGTGCCTGGTCCGGGACAGTGGTCACCGGGGAGCTGTTTTTT. Translated, it gives CAWSGTVVTGELFF.

This clonotype was found a few times. The chain is built from TRBV2 and TRBJ1-1; tentative D call: TRBD1 (5 bases). This CDR3 is built from 13 residues. The V end lost 10 bases, the J end lost 1 base, and 13 bases lay between the germline ends. Germline CDR1 reads SNHLY; CDR2 reads FYNNEI. Written as DNA, the CDR3 is TGTGCCAACACCTTTGACAGGAACACTGAAGCTTTCTTT. Its protein product is CANTFDRNTEAFF.

In this sample, this clonotype turned up many times. The gene calls are TRBV28 and TRBJ2-4, with 7 nucleotides matching TRBD1. Germline V gives CDR1 MDHEN, CDR2 SYDVKM. The CDR3 covers 17 residues. V lost 2 bases, J lost 0 bases, and 7 bases stayed unmatched. The CDR3 DNA reads TGTGCCAGCAGTTTAGCGACAGGGCCGCTAGCCAAAAACATTCAGTACTTC. Its translation: CASSLATGPLAKNIQYF.

This clonotype was detected many times. This rearrangement joins TRBV20-1 to TRBJ2-1; D is undetermined. Trimming shortened V by 4 bases and J by 8 bases, and 0 bases separated the two germline ends. CDR1 is DFQATT and CDR2 is SNEGSKA in the germline V gene (reference sequence). The CDR3 consists of 8 residues. This CDR3 reads CSANEQFF. CDR3 nucleotide sequence: TGCAGTGCTAATGAGCAGTTCTTC.

This chain connects TRBV19 to TRBJ1-5; unclear D gene. CDR1 is LNHDA, CDR2 SQIVND, per germline (reference sequence). This CDR3 has 12 amino acids. V gave up 11 bases and J gave up 5 bases, with 13 bases separating them. The DNA for the CDR3 is TGTGCCGTCCGGGGAGAGGATCAGCCCCAGCATTTT. Protein: CAVRGEDQPQHF.

This clonotype was detected ten times or more. The rearrangement uses TRBV6-6 and TRBJ1-1; D is undetermined. V lost 6 bases, J lost 2 bases, and 7 bases lay in between. The CDR3 covers 12 residues. CDR1 and CDR2 from the germline V gene are MNHNY and SVGAGI (reference sequence). CDR3 nucleotide sequence: TGTGCCAGCAGCACCGACAACACTGAAGCTTTCTTT. Residues: CASSTDNTEAFF.